The 29 T cell receptor beta chains reported below all come from one sample, sequenced in a study of blood T cell repertoires in COVID-19. Clones were sequenced by immunoSEQ multiplex PCR, and TCRdb holds only the in-frame ones, with some missing. The table shows 150,000 to 200,000 clones, with around 90% occurring only once. The specimen sequenced was peripheral blood. These receptors were collected from a man aged 35-49 years with active or convalescent COVID-19.

J is TRBJ2-2 and V is TRBV2, with TRBD1 matching 8 bases. Germline V lookup: CDR1 SNHLY, CDR2 FYNNEI. This CDR3 region has 13 residues. V was pared by 9 bases and J by 1 base, with 1 base of the junction left unmatched. This chain's CDR3 is CARTGENTGELFF. Written as DNA, the CDR3 is TGTGCCAGGACAGGGGAGAACACCGGGGAGCTGTTTTTT.

This clone was seen only once. The genes are TRBV24-1 and TRBJ2-5; 11 nucleotides match TRBD1. V shed 4 bases, J shed 3 bases, and the junction held 3 bases outside the gene matches. The germline gives CDR1 KGHDR, CDR2 SFDVKD. The CDR3 totals 15 residues. The CDR3 DNA reads as TGTGCCACCAGTGAGGGGGACAGGGGGAAAGAGACCCAGTACTTC. This gives the protein CATSEGDRGKETQYF.

This clone was seen only once. The gene calls are TRBV27 and TRBJ2-7; 11 bases match TRBD2. V trimming: 0 bases; J trimming: 4 bases; junction bases outside the gene matches: 5. This CDR3 is built from 16 residues. In germline, CDR1 is MNHEY, CDR2 SMNVEV (reference sequence). The CDR3 DNA reads TGTGCCAGCAGTTTATCGGGGGCTAGCGGGAGGTACGAGCAGTACTTC. Protein product: CASSLSGASGRYEQYF.

The chain recombines TRBV28 with TRBJ1-2; maybe TRBD1 (6 bases). The CDR3 length is 13 residues. V shed 5 bases and J shed 7 bases, with 14 bases lying between them. Germline assignment: CDR1 MDHEN and CDR2 SYDVKM. CDR3 amino acids: CASSILTGSGYTF. CDR3 in DNA: TGTGCCAGCAGTATACTAACAGGGTCTGGCTACACCTTC.

The V call is TRBV19, the J call TRBJ1-1, with 9 bases lining up with TRBD1. The CDR3 is 13 amino acids. The junction had 3 bases not matched to a gene; V was cut back by 3 bases and J by 7 bases. Germline CDR1 is LNHDA and CDR2 is SQIVND (reference sequence). CDR3 sequence: CASSMTGGNEAFF. CDR3 DNA sequence: TGTGCCAGTAGTATGACAGGGGGTAATGAAGCTTTCTTT. Full variable domain (remainder filled in from reference TRBV19 and TRBJ1-1): DGGITQSPKYLFRKEGQNVTLSCEQNLNHDAMYWYRQDPGQGLRLIYYSQIVNDFQKGDIAEGYSVSREKKESFPLTVTSAQKNPTAFYLCASSMTGGNEAFFGQGTRLTVV.

This chain uses TRBV6-6 with TRBJ1-4; possible D gene TRBD1, 5 bases. V lost 5 bases and J 2 bases, leaving 21 bases between the germline ends. This CDR3 is built from 18 residues. Germline assignment: CDR1 MNHNY and CDR2 SVGAGI (reference sequence). The CDR3 DNA sequence: TGTGCCAGCAGTCTAACCGACAGAGCGTCAAGCACTAATGAAAAACTGTTTTTT. Protein sequence: CASSLTDRASSTNEKLFF.

CDR3 bases: TGTGCCAGCAGCTTGGTAGGGGACTATGGCTACACCTTC. Translating it yields CASSLVGDYGYTF. The chain couples TRBV5-4 to TRBJ1-2, with D possibly TRBD1 on 5 matching bases. From germline, CDR1 is SGHNT and CDR2 YYREEE (reference sequence). The CDR3 is made up of 13 amino acids. V was cut by 0 bases and J by 3 bases, with 6 bases left in between. Full variable domain (outside the CDR3, taken from reference TRBV5-4 and TRBJ1-2): ETGVTQSPTHLIKTRGQQVTLRCSSQSGHNTVSWYQQALGQGPQFIFQYYREEENGRGNFPPRFSGLQFPNYSSELNVNALELDDSALYLCASSLVGDYGYTFGSGTRLTVV.

The chain employs TRBV30 and TRBJ1-1; D remains ambiguous. V was shortened by 0 bases and J by 6 bases, with 8 bases between the two germline ends. From germline, CDR1 is GTSNPN and CDR2 SVGIG (reference sequence). This CDR3 spans 12 amino acids. This chain's CDR3 is CAWSVEEPEAFF. The CDR3, as DNA: TGTGCCTGGAGTGTGGAGGAACCTGAAGCTTTCTTT.

The chain has TRBV24-1 and TRBJ1-4; no reliable D call. Germline lookup yields CDR1 KGHDR and CDR2 SFDVKD. This CDR3 contains 11 residues. V was clipped by 5 bases and J by 9 bases, with 6 bases between them. The DNA for the CDR3 is TGTGCCACCAGTGTTAACAAAAAACTGTTTTTT. This sequence encodes CATSVNKKLFF.

This clone has only one observation. This chain uses TRBV18 with TRBJ2-3; 13 nucleotides line up with TRBD2. The V segment lost 4 bases and the J segment 3 bases; nucleotides outside the gene matches: 7. In germline, CDR1 is KGHSH, CDR2 LQKENI. CDR3 length: 17 amino acids. CDR3 residues: CASSQTSGGAITDTQYF. The CDR3 DNA sequence: TGTGCCAGCTCACAAACTAGCGGGGGGGCCATTACAGATACGCAGTATTTT.

This clone has just a few counts. Other DNA sequences from this sample encode an identical CDR3 as well. V and J are TRBV9 and TRBJ1-1; TRBD1 matches at 7 bases. Trimming removed 1 base from V and 4 bases from J; junction bases left unmatched: 4. This CDR3 spans 14 amino acids. Germline CDR1 and CDR2: SGDLS and YYNGEE. CDR3 DNA: TGTGCCAGCAGCGTACAGGGGGTAGGCACTGAAGCTTTCTTT. Protein product: CASSVQGVGTEAFF.

The chain is built from TRBV18 and TRBJ2-2, with TRBD1 matching 10 bases. The trim removed 5 bases at V and 5 bases at J, leaving 5 bases unmatched. The length of the CDR3 is 15 residues. The germline V gene encodes CDR1 KGHSH and CDR2 LQKENI. The CDR3 DNA reads TGTGCCAGCTCAGCCGGGACAGGGGATACCGGGGAGCTGTTTTTT. Its protein is CASSAGTGDTGELFF.

This clone showed up just once. The chain recombines TRBV7-8 with TRBJ2-7; 9 bases align to TRBD1. The CDR3 runs 15 residues. CDR1 is SGHVS, CDR2 FQNEAQ, per germline. V lost 2 bases to trimming and J lost 3 bases; unmatched junction nucleotides: 5. The CDR3 region is CASSLPGQGHYEQYF. CDR3 bases: TGTGCCAGCAGCTTACCGGGACAGGGACACTACGAGCAGTACTTC.

This clone was recorded once. The J gene is TRBJ1-1, the V gene TRBV23-1, with 10 bases aligning to TRBD1. TRBV23-1 is flagged as an ORF with uncertain function. V shed 3 bases, J shed 4 bases, and the junction held 14 bases outside the gene matches. The CDR3 spans 18 residues. The CDR3 loop reads CASSQQSPGTGVSTEAFF. CDR3 nucleotides: TGCGCCAGCAGTCAGCAATCCCCGGGGACAGGGGTGTCCACTGAAGCTTTCTTT.

The chain couples TRBV5-1 to TRBJ1-1; D not certain. CDR3 length: 13 residues. Trimming took off 2 bases at V and 1 base at J, with 6 bases between the two ends. The germline V gene has CDR1 SGHRS and CDR2 YFSETQ. CDR3: CASSLEPNTEAFF. The CDR3 DNA reads as TGCGCCAGCAGCTTAGAGCCGAACACTGAAGCTTTCTTT.

This chain uses TRBV18 with TRBJ1-2; 8 bases are a match to TRBD1. Germline V gives CDR1 KGHSH, CDR2 LQKENI. CDR3 length: 18 residues. The trim removed 4 bases at V and 1 base at J, leaving 14 bases unmatched. The CDR3 sequence is CASSHAPDRGWNNYGYTF. The CDR3 region has the DNA TGTGCCAGCTCACATGCCCCCGACAGGGGTTGGAATAACTATGGCTACACCTTC.

The rearrangement joins TRBV5-4 to TRBJ2-1, with a tentative D call TRBD2 (6 bases). Germline lookup yields CDR1 SGHNT and CDR2 YYREEE (reference sequence). The V and J ends lost 2 bases and 6 bases respectively, with 9 bases between them. The CDR3 runs 13 residues. The CDR3 is CASSLLASNEQFF. The CDR3 coding sequence is TGTGCCAGCAGCTTACTAGCCTCCAATGAGCAGTTCTTC.

The rearrangement uses TRBV10-1 and TRBJ1-5, with D perhaps matching TRBD1 (5 bases). Trimming cost V 6 bases and J 0 bases, with 15 bases left between them. The CDR3 has 16 residues. CDR1 and CDR2 from the germline V gene are WNHNN and SYGVQD (reference sequence). CDR3 amino acids: CASRTGFPNSNQPQHF. The CDR3, as DNA: TGCGCCAGCAGAACAGGATTCCCTAATAGCAATCAGCCCCAGCATTTT.

The genes are TRBV4-1 and TRBJ2-5; 7 positions agree with TRBD1. Germline V gene data show CDR1 as MGHRA and CDR2 as YSYEKL. This CDR3 contains 15 residues. After removal of 5 bases from V and 5 bases from J, the junction contained 11 bases not matched to a gene. CDR3 amino acids: CASSTRTGPGETQYF. The CDR3 DNA sequence: TGCGCCAGCAGCACACGGACAGGCCCAGGGGAGACCCAGTACTTC.

V and J are TRBV30 and TRBJ2-3, with TRBD2 matching over 8 bases. The CDR3 is made up of 16 amino acids. Germline V CDR1 and CDR2: GTSNPN, SVGIG (reference sequence). Trimming took 1 base from V and 2 from J; bases not matched to a gene: 8. CDR3 amino acids: CAWSGGAGGHTDTQYF. CDR3 nucleotides: TGTGCCTGGAGTGGAGGTGCGGGGGGCCACACAGATACGCAGTATTTT.

The chain carries TRBV7-9 and TRBJ2-3; 7 nucleotides line up with TRBD2. Germline loops: CDR1 SEHNR, CDR2 FQNEAQ (reference sequence). The CDR3 runs to 17 residues. J was trimmed by 1 base and V by 5 bases; bases with no gene match: 12. CDR3: CASSPTSGGGGTDTQYF. Here the CDR3 DNA reads TGTGCCAGCAGCCCTACCTCGGGGGGAGGAGGCACAGATACGCAGTATTTT.

V and J are TRBV5-1 and TRBJ2-1, with a weak D call TRBD2 (6 bases). CDR3 length: 16 residues. Trimming took 3 bases from V and 0 from J, leaving 13 bases between them. Germline loops: CDR1 SGHRS, CDR2 YFSETQ. The CDR3 spells CASSSLAGSSYNEQFF. The CDR3 region has the DNA TGCGCCAGCAGCTCTCTGGCCGGGAGCTCCTACAATGAGCAGTTCTTC.

The chain employs TRBV6-5 and TRBJ1-2, with 9 bases that match TRBD1. Trimming took 11 bases from V and 5 from J; bases not matched to a gene: 9. The CDR3 sequence is 13 residues long. Looked up from germline, CDR1 is MNHEY and CDR2 is SVGAGI. DNA of the CDR3: TGTGCCGTCCGGGACAGGGTGGGGTATGGCTACACCTTC. Amino acids: CAVRDRVGYGYTF.

The chain joins TRBV12-5 to TRBJ2-7; possible D gene TRBD1, 7 bases. Germline CDR1 reads LGHNT; CDR2 reads FRNRAP. V was shortened by 4 bases and J by 3 bases, with 10 bases between the two germline ends. This CDR3 spans 13 amino acids. The CDR3 spells CASGSGDSYEQYF. The CDR3, as DNA: TGTGCTAGTGGTTCGGGGGACAGCTACGAGCAGTACTTC.

The chain has TRBV9 and TRBJ2-7, with 10 bases lining up with TRBD1. CDR1 and CDR2 (germline): SGDLS, YYNGEE. The CDR3 has 16 amino acids. V was pared by 2 bases and J by 3 bases, with 8 bases of the junction left unmatched. The CDR3 is CASSVGGTGVYYEQYF. CDR3 in DNA: TGTGCCAGCAGCGTTGGCGGGACAGGGGTATACTACGAGCAGTACTTC.

In its sample, this clone was seen a few times. This chain uses TRBV28 with TRBJ1-6; TRBD1 agrees at 11 bases. This CDR3 has 17 amino acids. The germline V gene has CDR1 MDHEN and CDR2 SYDVKM. The ends lost 5 bases at V and 4 bases at J; junction bases unmatched: 7. CDR3 nucleotides: TGTGCCAGCAGTCCCCAGGGGACAGGGGGTTATAATTCACCCCTCCACTTT. Translating gives CASSPQGTGGYNSPLHF.

This chain's CDR3 is CASSQSYEQFF. The CDR3 DNA sequence: TGTGCCAGCAGCCAAAGCTATGAGCAGTTCTTC. The chain carries TRBV3-1 (or the pseudogene TRBV3-2) and TRBJ2-1; D unresolved. Germline lookup yields CDR1 LGHDT and CDR2 YNNKEL (reference sequence). The CDR3 is 11 residues long. V gave up 2 bases and J gave up 8 bases, with 4 bases separating them.

The chain uses TRBV28 and TRBJ1-1; D might be TRBD1 (5 bases). Trimming left V 1 base short and J 11 bases short, with 17 bases between. Germline values: CDR1 MDHEN, CDR2 SYDVKM. The CDR3 spans 14 residues. This chain's CDR3 is CASSLFRAPRPAFF. In DNA, the CDR3 is TGTGCCAGCAGTTTATTCAGGGCGCCCAGGCCGGCTTTCTTT.

This clone showed up just once. The V gene is TRBV5-6, the J gene TRBJ1-6, with D possibly being TRBD1 (5 bases). Trimming pared 0 bases from V and 7 bases from J, leaving 11 bases between. CDR1 is SGHDT, CDR2 YYEEEE, per germline. There are 15 residues in the CDR3. CDR3 bases: TGTGCCAGCAGCTTGGGGGGCAGGGCGAATTCACCCCTCCACTTT. Translating gives CASSLGGRANSPLHF.